One and the same sample provided the 21 T cell receptor beta chains below, sequenced in a study of CD8 T cells in ankylosing spondylitis. TCRdb used MiXCR to reprocess the 5' RACE reads, holding one entry per CDR3 protein. The sample holds about 130,000 distinct CDR3 sequences; about 7% are singletons and the top ten take 9% to 15%. Sequencing input: blood, either unsorted or a sorted T cell fraction (not recorded which). The receptors stem from a male donor with ankylosing spondylitis or in good health (not recorded which).

Ten or more counts support this clonotype. J is TRBJ2-1 and V is TRBV20-1, with TRBD2 matching over 10 bases. Germline trimming cut 4 bases from V and 4 bases from J; bases unmatched to any gene: 7. Germline CDR1 is DFQATT and CDR2 is SNEGSKA (reference sequence). CDR3 size: 15 residues. The CDR3: CSAKSVLAGYNEQFF. The CDR3 bases are TGCAGTGCTAAATCGGTACTAGCGGGGTACAATGAGCAGTTCTTC.

Many counts were recorded for this clonotype. V gene TRBV5-1 combines with J gene TRBJ2-7, with TRBD1 matching over 9 bases. Germline CDR1 SGHRS, CDR2 YFSETQ. The CDR3 is 14 residues long. V shed 4 bases, J shed 5 bases, and the junction held 7 bases outside the gene matches. In nucleotides, the CDR3 is TGCGCCAGCAGCCCCCGGGACAGGGTTGACGAGCAGTACTTC. It specifies CASSPRDRVDEQYF.

This clonotype was counted at least ten times. The gene calls are TRBV12-3 or TRBV12-4 and TRBJ2-5, with D perhaps TRBD1 (6 bases). Trimming removed 1 base from V and 4 bases from J, with 10 bases in between. This CDR3 has 14 amino acids. DNA for the CDR3: TGTGCCAGCAGTTTAGGCCAGGGGCCAGAGACCCAGTACTTC. This codes for CASSLGQGPETQYF.

This clonotype was found many times. The chain employs TRBV6-4 and TRBJ2-2; D is undetermined. Looked up from germline, CDR1 is MRHNA and CDR2 is SNTAGT. The CDR3 is 13 residues long. The ends were cut back, 3 bases at V and 3 bases at J, with 5 bases in the middle. The CDR3 DNA reads as TGTGCCAGCAGTGAAACCCACACCGGGGAGCTGTTTTTT. It specifies CASSETHTGELFF.

The CDR3 bases are TGTGCCAGCTCACCGGGCGAGGAAGAGACCCAGTACTTC. It encodes CASSPGEEETQYF. V gene TRBV18 combines with J gene TRBJ2-5; no reliable D call. Per germline, CDR1 KGHSH and CDR2 LQKENI. The CDR3 consists of 13 residues. V dropped 3 bases and J dropped 3 bases, with 8 bases sitting between them.

This clonotype has a count of ten or more. J is TRBJ2-2 and V is TRBV7-9; 10 bases are a match to TRBD2. From germline, CDR1 is SEHNR and CDR2 FQNEAQ (reference sequence). This CDR3 is built from 16 residues. Unmatched junction bases numbered 3, after V lost 4 bases and J lost 1 base. The CDR3 protein is CASSSRTSGNTGELFF. The CDR3, as DNA: TGTGCCAGCAGCTCCAGGACTAGCGGGAACACCGGGGAGCTGTTTTTT.

This clonotype was observed at least ten times. This rearrangement joins TRBV29-1 to TRBJ2-7; D possibly corresponds to TRBD1 (5 bases). Germline V gene lookup returns CDR1 SQVTM and CDR2 ANQGSEA. The CDR3 sequence is 12 residues long. The ends were cut back, 4 bases at V and 4 bases at J, with 11 bases in the middle. DNA of the CDR3: TGCAGCGTTGGGCAGGGCTATTACGAGCAGTACTTC. It translates to CSVGQGYYEQYF.

For this clonotype: A much larger clone differs from this one at a single base, so this may be a read error. The chain couples TRBV19 to TRBJ2-1; the D call may be TRBD1 or TRBD2 (5 bases each). Germline V gives CDR1 LNHDA, CDR2 SQIVND (reference sequence). CDR3 length equals 15 residues. V was pared by 6 bases and J by 2 bases, with 14 bases between. The CDR3 loop reads CASSQTTGPYNEQFF. The CDR3 coding sequence is TGTGCCAGTAGCCAAACGACGGGGCCCTACAATGAGCAGTTCTTC.

This clonotype was found many times. V and J are TRBV5-1 and TRBJ1-1, with TRBD1 matching 9 bases. The germline V gene encodes CDR1 SGHRS and CDR2 YFSETQ. The length of the CDR3 is 15 residues. J was trimmed by 5 bases and V by 0 bases; bases with no gene match: 5. The CDR3 here is CASSLGDRASTEAFF. CDR3 DNA sequence: TGCGCCAGCAGCTTGGGGGACAGGGCTTCGACTGAAGCTTTCTTT.

A note on this clonotype: This may be a read error: a much more frequent sequence differs by one nucleotide. CDR3 DNA: TGCAGTGCTAGCGGGGGCTCCTACGAGCAGTACTTC. Protein product: CSASGGSYEQYF. V gene TRBV20-1 combines with J gene TRBJ2-7, with D possibly matching TRBD2 (6 bases). The V end was cut by 3 bases, the J end by 0 bases, with 6 bases between. Germline CDR1 reads DFQATT; CDR2 reads SNEGSKA (reference sequence). CDR3 size: 12 residues.

This clonotype was found many times. The genes are TRBV7-3 and TRBJ1-1, with 9 bases that match TRBD1. The junction had 8 bases not matched to a gene; V was cut back by 4 bases and J by 5 bases. CDR3 length equals 15 residues. Germline V gives CDR1 SGHTA, CDR2 FQGTGA. CDR3 coding DNA: TGTGCCAGCAGCTCCACCGACAGGGGGAATACTGAAGCTTTCTTT. Translation gives CASSSTDRGNTEAFF.

This clonotype was seen repeatedly, ten times or more. The chain has TRBV2 and TRBJ2-3; D possibly corresponds to TRBD1 (6 bases). Germline CDR1 is SNHLY and CDR2 is FYNNEI. The V end was cut by 3 bases, the J end by 5 bases, with 12 bases between. The CDR3 totals 14 residues. The CDR3 sequence: CASSDPWGQDTQYF. CDR3 coding DNA: TGTGCCAGCAGTGACCCTTGGGGGCAAGATACGCAGTATTTT.

This clonotype was detected a few times. The chain links TRBV7-2 to TRBJ2-1, with D tentatively TRBD2 (5 bases). The CDR3 has 17 residues. Germline CDR1 reads SGHTA; CDR2 reads FQGNSA. With 5 bases removed from V and 5 bases from J, the gap between germline ends came to 22 bases. The CDR3 loop reads CASSPREFKGYNNEQFF. DNA of the CDR3: TGTGCCAGCAGCCCTAGGGAGTTTAAGGGCTACAACAATGAGCAGTTCTTC.

This clonotype has a count of ten or more. This chain connects TRBV18 to TRBJ2-1; D gene uncertain. The CDR3 loop spans 14 amino acids. With 3 bases removed from V and 9 bases from J, the gap between germline ends came to 15 bases. Germline CDR1 KGHSH, CDR2 LQKENI. CDR3 nucleotides: TGTGCCAGCTCACCTTCCTCGAGCTCTGTTGAGCAGTTCTTC. It codes for CASSPSSSSVEQFF.

This chain connects TRBV12-3 or TRBV12-4 to TRBJ2-7, with a possible D match to TRBD2 (6 bases). There are 13 residues in the CDR3. The V and J ends lost 5 bases and 3 bases respectively, with 11 bases between them. The CDR3 region has the DNA TGTGCCAGCAGTCCCCGGAGGGGCTACGAGCAGTACTTC. It specifies CASSPRRGYEQYF.

Of note for this clonotype: A single base separates this from a much larger clone, so it may be a read error. In nucleotides, the CDR3 is TGTGCCAGCAGACCGACAGGGAACACTGAAGCTTTCTTT. Amino acids: CASRPTGNTEAFF. The rearrangement links TRBV11-2 to TRBJ1-1; weak D call: TRBD1 (6 bases). Germline V lookup: CDR1 SGHAT, CDR2 FQNNGV. The CDR3 totals 13 residues. Trimming pared 6 bases from V and 1 base from J, leaving 9 bases between. Full variable domain (outside the CDR3, taken from reference TRBV11-2 and TRBJ1-1): EAGVAQSPRYKIIEKRQSVAFWCNPISGHATLYWYQQILGQGPKLLIQFQNNGVVDDSQLPKDRFSAERLKGVDSTLKIQPAKLEDSAVYLCASRPTGNTEAFFGQGTRLTVV.

The rearrangement joins TRBV30 to TRBJ1-5; possibly TRBD1 for D (6 bases). This CDR3 comprises 13 residues. CDR1 is GTSNPN, CDR2 SVGIG, per germline (reference sequence). V dropped 0 bases and J dropped 5 bases, with 8 bases sitting between them. The CDR3, as DNA: TGTGCCTGGAGTGTAGGGGGGGATCAGCCCCAGCATTTT. This gives the protein CAWSVGGDQPQHF.

This clonotype was counted between two and nine times. The chain employs TRBV5-6 and TRBJ1-1; D remains unclear. Deletions cut 1 base from V and 4 bases from J, with 14 bases between. Germline loops: CDR1 SGHDT, CDR2 YYEEEE. The CDR3 spans 15 residues. The CDR3, as DNA: TGTGCCAGCAGCTTGTTCCGCGTTGCGGGCACTGAAGCTTTCTTT. Residues: CASSLFRVAGTEAFF.

This clonotype was counted between two and nine times. This rearrangement joins TRBV3-1 to TRBJ2-7; the match to TRBD2 covers 10 bases. Germline-derived CDR1 and CDR2 are LGHDT and YNNKEL (reference sequence). The CDR3 loop spans 18 amino acids. V lost 5 bases to trimming and J lost 3 bases; unmatched junction nucleotides: 16. CDR3 loop: CASSKALYPASGSYEQYF. Written as DNA, the CDR3 is TGTGCCAGCAGCAAAGCGCTCTACCCGGCTAGCGGGAGCTACGAGCAGTACTTC.

In its sample, this clonotype was seen many times. The rearrangement uses TRBV5-1 and TRBJ1-6; 9 nucleotides match TRBD1. The ends lost 4 bases at V and 6 bases at J; junction bases unmatched: 5. CDR3 length: 15 residues. Germline CDR1 reads SGHRS; CDR2 reads YFSETQ. This CDR3 reads CASSTQGASNSPLHF. The CDR3 DNA reads as TGCGCCAGCAGCACACAGGGGGCTAGTAATTCACCCCTCCACTTT. The full variable domain, rest sourced from reference TRBV5-1 and TRBJ1-6, is KAGVTQTPRYLIKTRGQQVTLSCSPISGHRSVSWYQQTPGQGLQFLFEYFSETQRNKGNFPGRFSGRQFSNSRSEMNVSTLELGDSALYLCASSTQGASNSPLHFGNGTRLTVT.

In this sample, this clonotype turned up many times. This chain uses TRBV29-1 with TRBJ2-1; D gene uncertain. The germline CDR1 and CDR2 sequences are SQVTM and ANQGSEA. V lost 5 bases and J lost 0, with 11 bases in between. The CDR3 runs to 14 residues. CDR3 loop: CSVKQRSSYNEQFF. CDR3 DNA sequence: TGCAGCGTTAAACAGCGAAGCTCCTACAATGAGCAGTTCTTC.